Listed below are T cell receptor beta chains from one sample, sequenced in a study of Ad26.COV2.S vaccination and SARS-CoV-2 variants. The assay was immunoSEQ multiplex PCR, and TCRdb's table has in-frame clones only and misses some. Seen here are fewer than 400,000 clones, approximately 87% observed once, and the top ten hold 4.5% to 7%. Sample: peripheral blood, taken in a trial of Ad26.COV2.S vaccine versus placebo. Every receptor here comes from a person between 18 and 65 years old who received the Ad26.COV2.S COVID-19 vaccine or a placebo. CDR3s include the opening cysteine and the closing phenylalanine or tryptophan. The order of the fields is D gene, V gene, J gene, clone size, CDR3 protein, CDR3 DNA. A D gene is named only where the DNA matches it firmly. For some rows the clone size is stated as once, few or many, or as a class when expanded; others skip it.

D: -; V: TRBV12-3/TRBV12-4; J: TRBJ2-2; size: few; CDR3: CASTPLPGELFF; DNA: TGTGCCAGCACCCCCCTCCCCGGGGAGCTGTTTTTT
D: -; V: TRBV18; J: TRBJ1-5; size: once; CDR3: CASSGQGGNQPQHF; DNA: TGTGCCAGCTCCGGGCAGGGAGGCAATCAGCCCCAGCATTTT
D: -; V: TRBV6-5; J: TRBJ1-1; size: -; CDR3: CASSYAGNTEAFF; DNA: TGTGCCAGCAGTTACGCGGGGAATACTGAAGCTTTCTTT
D: TRBD1; V: TRBV7-9; J: TRBJ1-1; size: -; CDR3: CASSPGTANTEAFF; DNA: TGTGCCAGCAGCCCCGGGACAGCGAACACTGAAGCTTTCTTT
D: -; V: TRBV7-2; J: TRBJ2-1; size: -; CDR3: CASSPGRTVYNEQFF; DNA: TGTGCCAGCTCCCCCGGGCGGACCGTCTACAATGAGCAGTTCTTC
D: -; V: TRBV27; J: TRBJ1-1; size: -; CDR3: CASRGGWTEAFF; DNA: TGTGCCAGCAGGGGGGGCTGGACTGAAGCTTTCTTT
D: -; V: TRBV10-3; J: TRBJ2-5; size: -; CDR3: CAISDSKSARETQYF; DNA: TGTGCCATCAGTGACAGCAAATCCGCTCGAGAGACCCAGTACTTC
D: -; V: TRBV4-1; J: TRBJ2-2; size: once; CDR3: CASSQVQATGELFF; DNA: TGCGCCAGCAGCCAAGTCCAAGCCACCGGGGAGCTGTTTTTT
D: -; V: TRBV11-2; J: TRBJ1-6; size: -; CDR3: CASSLVSGFNSPLHF; DNA: TGTGCCAGCAGCTTAGTTTCAGGGTTTAATTCACCCCTCCACTTT
D: -; V: TRBV11-2; J: TRBJ2-1; size: -; CDR3: CASSTHARVGEQFF; DNA: TGTGCCAGCAGCACCCACGCTAGAGTCGGGGAGCAGTTCTTC
D: TRBD2; V: TRBV7-6; J: TRBJ2-2; size: -; CDR3: CASSPYGLAGASGELFF; DNA: TGTGCCAGCAGCCCCTACGGACTAGCGGGAGCGTCCGGGGAGCTGTTTTTT
D: -; V: TRBV19; J: TRBJ1-3; size: -; CDR3: CASSILTLSGNTIYF; DNA: TGTGCCAGTAGTATCCTGACCCTCTCTGGAAACACCATATATTTT
D: TRBD1; V: TRBV19; J: TRBJ1-2; size: -; CDR3: CASRSDRVAGYTF; DNA: TGTGCCAGTAGATCCGACAGGGTTGCTGGCTACACCTTC
D: -; V: TRBV12-3/TRBV12-4; J: TRBJ2-1; size: -; CDR3: CASSSIDNEQFF; DNA: TGTGCCAGCAGTTCAATAGACAATGAGCAGTTCTTC
D: -; V: TRBV11-2; J: TRBJ2-1; size: -; CDR3: CASSSLDNEQFF; DNA: TGTGCCAGCAGCTCTTTAGACAATGAGCAGTTCTTC
D: -; V: TRBV29-1; J: TRBJ2-7; size: -; CDR3: CSVTKESSYEQYF; DNA: TGCAGCGTGACAAAGGAGAGCTCCTACGAGCAGTACTTC
D: -; V: TRBV6-2/TRBV6-3; J: TRBJ1-2; size: -; CDR3: CASSFPDYGYTF; DNA: TGTGCCAGCAGTTTCCCAGACTATGGCTACACCTTC
D: -; V: TRBV7-2; J: TRBJ1-2; size: -; CDR3: CASSIGRGPVDGYTF; DNA: TGTGCCAGCAGCATAGGCAGGGGACCAGTAGATGGCTACACCTTC
D: -; V: TRBV18; J: TRBJ2-2; size: -; CDR3: CASSSPYDTGELFF; DNA: TGTGCCAGCTCATCCCCATATGACACCGGGGAGCTGTTTTTT
D: -; V: TRBV6-4; J: TRBJ2-2; size: few; CDR3: CASSEISGELFF; DNA: TGTGCCAGCAGTGAAATCTCCGGGGAGCTGTTTTTT
D: -; V: TRBV19; J: TRBJ1-5; size: -; CDR3: CASSIQDNQPQHF; DNA: TGTGCCAGTAGTATACAGGACAATCAGCCCCAGCATTTT
D: TRBD1; V: TRBV6-5; J: TRBJ1-6; size: few; CDR3: CASSYLGTGDLHF; DNA: TGTGCCAGCAGTTACCTAGGCACAGGGGACCTCCACTTT
D: -; V: TRBV7-6; J: TRBJ1-1; size: -; CDR3: CASSFSGNMNTEAFF; DNA: TGTGCCAGCAGCTTCTCAGGGAATATGAACACTGAAGCTTTCTTT
D: -; V: TRBV7-2; J: TRBJ1-2; size: -; CDR3: CASSATRAESNYGYTF; DNA: TGTGCCAGCAGCGCCACTCGGGCAGAATCAAACTATGGCTACACCTTC
D: TRBD2; V: TRBV7-9; J: TRBJ2-2; size: -; CDR3: CASSFSGETGELFF; DNA: TGTGCCAGCAGCTTTAGCGGGGAAACCGGGGAGCTGTTTTTT
D: TRBD1; V: TRBV6-5; J: TRBJ1-1; size: -; CDR3: CASSPGQLNEAFF; DNA: TGTGCCAGCAGCCCGGGACAGCTAAATGAAGCTTTCTTT
D: -; V: TRBV30; J: TRBJ1-6; size: -; CDR3: CASTGSSYNSPLHF; DNA: TGTGCCAGCACGGGGAGCTCCTATAATTCACCCCTCCACTTT
D: -; V: TRBV29-1; J: TRBJ2-3; size: -; CDR3: CSVRDTATDTQYF; DNA: TGCAGCGTCCGAGACACAGCCACAGATACGCAGTATTTT
D: -; V: TRBV29-1; J: TRBJ1-1; size: -; CDR3: CSVESITEAFF; DNA: TGCAGCGTTGAGTCGATCACTGAAGCTTTCTTT
D: -; V: TRBV7-2; J: TRBJ1-3; size: -; CDR3: CASTQTAFSGNTIYF; DNA: TGTGCCAGCACCCAGACAGCTTTCTCTGGAAACACCATATATTTT
D: -; V: TRBV4-2; J: TRBJ1-2; size: -; CDR3: CASSQEFTDFYGYTF; DNA: TGTGCCAGCAGCCAAGAGTTCACGGATTTCTATGGCTACACCTTC
D: TRBD1; V: TRBV6-5; J: TRBJ1-5; size: -; CDR3: CASRRQGNQPQHF; DNA: TGTGCCAGCAGAAGACAGGGGAATCAGCCCCAGCATTTT
D: -; V: TRBV11-2; J: TRBJ1-1; size: -; CDR3: CASSVGKGISMNTEAFF; DNA: TGTGCCAGCAGCGTAGGAAAAGGGATAAGCATGAACACTGAAGCTTTCTTT
D: -; V: TRBV10-3; J: TRBJ1-1; size: -; CDR3: CAITTGTLPGTEAFF; DNA: TGTGCCATCACTACAGGCACCCTTCCTGGCACTGAAGCTTTCTTT
D: -; V: TRBV11-2; J: TRBJ1-2; size: -; CDR3: CASSLGYRVGGYTF; DNA: TGTGCCAGCAGCTTAGGGTACAGGGTGGGCGGCTACACCTTC
D: TRBD2; V: TRBV7-2; J: TRBJ2-1; size: once; CDR3: CASWARGGDPYEQFF; DNA: TGTGCCAGCTGGGCCCGCGGGGGGGACCCTTATGAGCAGTTCTTC
D: -; V: TRBV19; J: TRBJ1-6; size: -; CDR3: CASTESSTEYNSPLHF; DNA: TGTGCCAGTACCGAGTCGTCGACAGAGTATAATTCACCCCTCCACTTT
D: -; V: TRBV29-1; J: TRBJ1-2; size: -; CDR3: CSVDWGDGGYTF; DNA: TGCAGCGTTGACTGGGGGGACGGGGGCTACACCTTC
D: -; V: TRBV4-3; J: TRBJ1-5; size: -; CDR3: CASSQDEAGNQPQHF; DNA: TGCGCCAGCAGCCAAGATGAGGCGGGGAATCAGCCCCAGCATTTT
D: -; V: TRBV5-1; J: TRBJ1-4; size: -; CDR3: CASRPSTTNEKLFF; DNA: TGCGCCAGCAGACCGAGTACAACTAATGAAAAACTGTTTTTT
D: -; V: TRBV7-9; J: TRBJ1-6; size: -; CDR3: CASSSEGSSPLHF; DNA: TGTGCCAGCAGCTCGGAGGGGAGCTCACCCCTCCACTTT
D: TRBD2; V: TRBV5-1; J: TRBJ2-3; size: -; CDR3: CASSLAGTITDTQYF; DNA: TGCGCCAGCAGCTTGGCCGGGACTATCACAGATACGCAGTATTTT
D: TRBD1; V: TRBV6-2/TRBV6-3; J: TRBJ2-7; size: once; CDR3: CASSSYGQGAKSYEQYF; DNA: TGTGCCAGCAGTTCCTATGGACAGGGGGCGAAATCCTACGAGCAGTACTTC
D: -; V: TRBV11-3; J: TRBJ2-3; size: once; CDR3: CASSLEQGTDTQYF; DNA: TGTGCCAGCAGCTTAGAACAGGGAACAGATACGCAGTATTTT
D: -; V: TRBV7-6; J: TRBJ1-2; size: -; CDR3: CASSPRDTDYGYTF; DNA: TGTGCCAGCAGCCCCCGGGACACCGACTATGGCTACACCTTC
D: TRBD1; V: TRBV7-2; J: TRBJ2-3; size: -; CDR3: CASSWGQHTDTQYF; DNA: TGTGCCAGCAGCTGGGGACAGCACACAGATACGCAGTATTTT
D: -; V: TRBV6-5; J: TRBJ1-5; size: -; CDR3: CASSDINTGEPQHF; DNA: TGTGCCAGCAGCGACATAAACACGGGGGAGCCCCAGCATTTT
D: TRBD1; V: TRBV5-1; J: TRBJ1-2; size: -; CDR3: CASSRGQGASWDNYGYTF; DNA: TGCGCCAGCAGCAGGGGACAGGGGGCTTCTTGGGATAACTATGGCTACACCTTC
D: -; V: TRBV6-2/TRBV6-3; J: TRBJ1-1; size: -; CDR3: CASTYYRTQNTEAFF; DNA: TGTGCCAGCACTTACTATAGGACACAGAACACTGAAGCTTTCTTT
D: TRBD1; V: TRBV14; J: TRBJ1-3; size: -; CDR3: CASSLQGGNTIYF; DNA: TGTGCCAGCAGCTTACAGGGGGGAAACACCATATATTTT
D: -; V: TRBV3-1/TRBV3-2; J: TRBJ1-1; size: -; CDR3: CASSQGARVEAEAFF; DNA: TGTGCCAGCAGCCAGGGGGCCCGAGTAGAAGCTGAAGCTTTCTTT
D: -; V: TRBV5-4; J: TRBJ2-2; size: few; CDR3: CASSDTGELFF; DNA: TGTGCCAGCAGCGACACCGGGGAGCTGTTTTTT
D: -; V: TRBV5-1; J: TRBJ1-1; size: -; CDR3: CASSRTPDTEAFF; DNA: TGCGCCAGCAGCCGTACCCCAGACACTGAAGCTTTCTTT
D: -; V: TRBV7-8; J: TRBJ2-7; size: once; CDR3: CASSLVRSSYEQYF; DNA: TGTGCCAGCAGCTTAGTTCGGAGCTCCTACGAGCAGTACTTC
D: TRBD1; V: TRBV5-5; J: TRBJ2-2; size: -; CDR3: CASSWGQGNTGELFF; DNA: TGTGCCAGCAGCTGGGGACAGGGGAACACCGGGGAGCTGTTTTTT